Below are 8 T cell receptor beta chains sequenced from a single sample in a study of early T cells in non-severe SARS-CoV-2 infection. One entry per CDR3 protein, called by TCRdb with MiXCR from the 5' RACE reads. Here the sample spans 80,000 or so distinct CDR3 sequences, about 14% being singletons. The sample comprised whole blood. These receptors all stem from an adult who was a healthcare worker with PCR-confirmed SARS-CoV-2 infection or an uninfected control (not recorded which).

This clonotype was counted at least ten times. J is TRBJ1-4 and V is TRBV7-8; D may be TRBD1 (5 bases). The germline V and J ends were trimmed by 4 bases and 1 base, with 13 bases remaining between them. CDR3 size: 16 residues. Germline-derived CDR1 and CDR2 are SGHVS and FQNEAQ. The CDR3 here is CASSWGQMGTNEKLFF. Written as DNA, the CDR3 is TGTGCCAGCAGCTGGGGCCAAATGGGAACTAATGAAAAACTGTTTTTT.

This clonotype showed up just a few times. The J gene is TRBJ1-1, the V gene TRBV19; possible D gene TRBD1, 5 bases. Deletions cut 7 bases from V and 0 bases from J, with 12 bases between. From germline, CDR1 is LNHDA and CDR2 SQIVND (reference sequence). The CDR3 spans 14 residues. The CDR3 region is CASIPDSMNTEAFF. The CDR3 DNA is TGTGCCAGTATCCCCGACAGCATGAACACTGAAGCTTTCTTT. The entire variable domain, with the rest obtained from reference TRBV19 and TRBJ1-1, is as follows: DGGITQSPKYLFRKEGQNVTLSCEQNLNHDAMYWYRQDPGQGLRLIYYSQIVNDFQKGDIAEGYSVSREKKESFPLTVTSAQKNPTAFYLCASIPDSMNTEAFFGQGTRLTVV.

This clonotype came up many times. The chain is built from TRBV29-1 and TRBJ2-7; TRBD1 matches at 8 bases. This CDR3 comprises 13 residues. The V segment lost 5 bases and the J segment 4 bases; nucleotides outside the gene matches: 7. CDR1 is SQVTM, CDR2 ANQGSEA, per germline. The CDR3 coding sequence is TGCAGCGTTAACCAGGGGGCATTATACGAGCAGTACTTC. Its protein is CSVNQGALYEQYF.

The rearrangement uses TRBV3-1 and TRBJ1-6, with TRBD1 matching 7 bases. V shed 5 bases and J 9 bases; nucleotides not matched to a gene: 7. The germline CDR1 and CDR2 sequences are LGHDT and YNNKEL (reference sequence). The CDR3 extends over 14 amino acids. The CDR3 spells CASSDRDSLSPLHF. The CDR3 coding sequence is TGTGCCAGCAGCGACCGGGACAGCCTTTCACCCCTCCACTTT.

The V call is TRBV11-2, the J call TRBJ2-6, with D unresolved. The CDR3 extends over 14 amino acids. Germline V gene lookup returns CDR1 SGHAT and CDR2 FQNNGV. Trimming removed 5 bases at V and 2 bases at J, with 7 bases between. The CDR3 DNA is TGTGCCAGCAGCCGCGTAGCTGGGGCCAACGTCCTGACTTTC. Translated, it gives CASSRVAGANVLTF.

This clonotype was seen at least ten times. V usage is TRBV2 and J usage is TRBJ2-1; no reliable D call. This CDR3 is 11 amino acids long. Between the trimmed V and J ends, which lost 6 bases and 4 bases, there was a span of 4 bases. Germline values: CDR1 SNHLY, CDR2 FYNNEI. The CDR3 sequence: CASSLYNEQFF. In nucleotides, the CDR3 is TGTGCCAGCAGCTTATACAATGAGCAGTTCTTC. Full variable domain (rest looked up from reference TRBV2 and TRBJ2-1): EPEVTQTPSHQVTQMGQEVILRCVPISNHLYFYWYRQILGQKVEFLVSFYNNEISEKSEIFDDQFSVERPDGSNFTLKIRSTKLEDSAMYFCASSLYNEQFFGPGTRLTVL.

To note about this clonotype: A read error is possible here, since a much larger clone lies one base away. This chain joins TRBV4-2 and TRBJ2-5; D is perhaps TRBD1 or TRBD2 (6 bases each). The CDR3 length is 15 residues. The V gene lost 6 bases and the J gene lost 0 bases, with 14 bases spanning the gap. Germline values: CDR1 LGHNA, CDR2 YNFKEQ. The CDR3: CASRGGQEYQETQYF. The CDR3 nucleotides are TGTGCCAGCAGAGGGGGGCAGGAGTACCAAGAGACCCAGTACTTC.

This clonotype has ten or more counts. The chain links TRBV7-9 to TRBJ2-1; the match to TRBD1 covers 10 bases. In germline, CDR1 is SEHNR, CDR2 FQNEAQ (reference sequence). The CDR3 has 16 amino acids. The junction had 13 bases not matched to a gene; V was cut back by 5 bases and J by 9 bases. CDR3 DNA: TGTGCCAGCAGCAGATTGGGACAGGGGTCTAGCGGTGAGCAGTTCTTC. Translation gives CASSRLGQGSSGEQFF.